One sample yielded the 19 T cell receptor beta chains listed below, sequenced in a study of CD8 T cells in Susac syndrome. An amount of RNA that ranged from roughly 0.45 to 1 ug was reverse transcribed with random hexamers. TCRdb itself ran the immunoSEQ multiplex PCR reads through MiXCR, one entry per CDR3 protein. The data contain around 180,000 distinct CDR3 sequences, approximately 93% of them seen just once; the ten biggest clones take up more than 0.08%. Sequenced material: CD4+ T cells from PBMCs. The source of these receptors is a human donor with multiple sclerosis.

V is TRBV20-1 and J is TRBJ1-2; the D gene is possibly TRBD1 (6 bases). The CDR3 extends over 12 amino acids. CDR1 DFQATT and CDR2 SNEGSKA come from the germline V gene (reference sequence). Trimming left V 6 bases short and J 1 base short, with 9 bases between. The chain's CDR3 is CSATQGNYGYTF. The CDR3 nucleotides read TGCAGTGCCACACAGGGTAACTATGGCTACACCTTC.

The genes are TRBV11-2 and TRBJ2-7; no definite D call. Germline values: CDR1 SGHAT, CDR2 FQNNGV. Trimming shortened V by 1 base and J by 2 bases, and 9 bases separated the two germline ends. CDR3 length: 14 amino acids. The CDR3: CASSLGSAPYEQYF. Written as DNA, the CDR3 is TGTGCCAGCAGCTTAGGTTCAGCCCCCTACGAGCAGTACTTC.

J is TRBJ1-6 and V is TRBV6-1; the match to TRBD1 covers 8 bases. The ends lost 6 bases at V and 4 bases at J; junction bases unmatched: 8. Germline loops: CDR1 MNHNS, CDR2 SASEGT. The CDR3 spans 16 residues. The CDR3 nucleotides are TGTGCCAGCAGGGGACAGGCGGGAACGTATAATTCACCCCTCCACTTT. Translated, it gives CASRGQAGTYNSPLHF.

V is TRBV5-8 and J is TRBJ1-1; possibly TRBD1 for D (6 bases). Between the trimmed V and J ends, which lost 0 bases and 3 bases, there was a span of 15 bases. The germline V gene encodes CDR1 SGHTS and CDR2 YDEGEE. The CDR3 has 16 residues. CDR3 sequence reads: CASSLATGYGDTEAFF. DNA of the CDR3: TGTGCCAGCAGCTTGGCCACAGGGTACGGAGACACTGAAGCTTTCTTT.

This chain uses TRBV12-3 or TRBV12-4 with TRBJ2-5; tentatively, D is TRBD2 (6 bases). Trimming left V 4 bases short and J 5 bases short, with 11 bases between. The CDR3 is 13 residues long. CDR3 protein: CASSSGRWETQYF. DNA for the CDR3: TGTGCCAGCAGTTCAGGGAGGTGGGAGACCCAGTACTTC.

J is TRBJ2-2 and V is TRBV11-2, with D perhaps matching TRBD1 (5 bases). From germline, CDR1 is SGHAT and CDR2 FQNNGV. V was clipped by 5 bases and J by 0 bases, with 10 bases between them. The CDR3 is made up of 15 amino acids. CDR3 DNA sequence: TGTGCCAGCAGCCTCAGGGCCGCGAACACCGGGGAGCTGTTTTTT. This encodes CASSLRAANTGELFF.

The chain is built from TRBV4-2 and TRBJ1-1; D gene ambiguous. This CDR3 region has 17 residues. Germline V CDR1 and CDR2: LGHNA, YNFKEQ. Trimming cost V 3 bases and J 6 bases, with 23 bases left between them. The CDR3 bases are TGTGCCAGCAGCCAGTTCTTCGCATGGGATAGGAGGGCTGAAGCTTTCTTT. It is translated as CASSQFFAWDRRAEAFF.

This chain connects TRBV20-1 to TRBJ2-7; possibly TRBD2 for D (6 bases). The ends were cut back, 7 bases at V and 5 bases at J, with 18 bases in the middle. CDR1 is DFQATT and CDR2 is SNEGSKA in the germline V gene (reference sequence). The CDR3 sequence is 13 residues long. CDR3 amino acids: CSGYWDLQDEQYF. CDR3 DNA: TGCAGTGGTTATTGGGACTTACAGGACGAGCAGTACTTC.

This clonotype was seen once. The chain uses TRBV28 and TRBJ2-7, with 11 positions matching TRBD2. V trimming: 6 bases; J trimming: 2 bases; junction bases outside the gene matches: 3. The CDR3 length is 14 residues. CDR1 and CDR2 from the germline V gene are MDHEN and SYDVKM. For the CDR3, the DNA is TGTGCCAGCAGCCGGGGACTAGCGGCCTACGAGCAGTACTTC. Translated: CASSRGLAAYEQYF.

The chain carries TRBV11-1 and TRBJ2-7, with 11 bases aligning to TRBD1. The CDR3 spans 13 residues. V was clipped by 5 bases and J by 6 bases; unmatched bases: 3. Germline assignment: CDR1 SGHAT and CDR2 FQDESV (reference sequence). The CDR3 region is CASSPDRGREQYF. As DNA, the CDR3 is TGTGCCAGCAGCCCGGACAGGGGGCGCGAGCAGTACTTC.

In nucleotides, the CDR3 is TGCGCCAGCAGCCAAGATGCAACAGGGAATAATGAAAAACTGTTTTTT. This translates into CASSQDATGNNEKLFF. V usage is TRBV4-3 and J usage is TRBJ1-4; D is perhaps TRBD1 (6 bases). The CDR3 is 16 residues long. Between the trimmed V and J ends, which lost 0 bases and 4 bases, there was a span of 12 bases. Germline lookup yields CDR1 LGHNA and CDR2 YSLEER.

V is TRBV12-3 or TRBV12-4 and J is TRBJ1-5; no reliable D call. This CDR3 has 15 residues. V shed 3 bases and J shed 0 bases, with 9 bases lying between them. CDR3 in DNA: TGTGCCAGCAGTTTGCGGCAGAGTAGCAATCAGCCCCAGCATTTT. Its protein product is CASSLRQSSNQPQHF.

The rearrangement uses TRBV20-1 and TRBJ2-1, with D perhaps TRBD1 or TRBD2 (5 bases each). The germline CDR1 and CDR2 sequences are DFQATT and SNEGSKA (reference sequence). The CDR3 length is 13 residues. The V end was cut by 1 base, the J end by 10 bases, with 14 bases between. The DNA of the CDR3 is TGCAGTGCTAGAGGAGGGGAAGATAGGGAGCAGTTCTTC. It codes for CSARGGEDREQFF.

In nucleotides, the CDR3 is TGTGCCAGCACCCATTTGGAGACCCAGTACTTC. Translation gives CASTHLETQYF. The rearrangement joins TRBV6-2 or TRBV6-3 to TRBJ2-5; D uncertain. V was trimmed by 7 bases and J by 5 bases, leaving 8 bases between them. In germline, CDR1 is MNHEY, CDR2 SVGEGT. The length of the CDR3 is 11 residues.

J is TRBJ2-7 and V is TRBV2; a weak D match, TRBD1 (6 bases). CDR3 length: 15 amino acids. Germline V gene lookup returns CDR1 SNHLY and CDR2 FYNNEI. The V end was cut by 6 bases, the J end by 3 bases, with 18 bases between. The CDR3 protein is CASRGHTGKGYEQYF. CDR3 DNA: TGTGCCAGCAGGGGGCATACAGGGAAAGGCTACGAGCAGTACTTC.

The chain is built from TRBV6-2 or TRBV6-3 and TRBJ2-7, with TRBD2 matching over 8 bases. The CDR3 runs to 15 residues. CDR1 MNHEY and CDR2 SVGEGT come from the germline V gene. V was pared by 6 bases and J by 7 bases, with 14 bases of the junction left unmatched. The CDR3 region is CASRNGRAGVGEQYF. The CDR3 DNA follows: TGTGCCAGCAGGAATGGGCGAGCGGGAGTAGGAGAGCAGTACTTC.

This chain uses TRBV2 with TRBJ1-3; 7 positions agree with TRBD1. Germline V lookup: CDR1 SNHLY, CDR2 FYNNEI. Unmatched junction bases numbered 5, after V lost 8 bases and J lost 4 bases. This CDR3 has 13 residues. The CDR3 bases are TGTGCCAGCCGAGGGGGCCTCGGAAACACCATATATTTT. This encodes CASRGGLGNTIYF.

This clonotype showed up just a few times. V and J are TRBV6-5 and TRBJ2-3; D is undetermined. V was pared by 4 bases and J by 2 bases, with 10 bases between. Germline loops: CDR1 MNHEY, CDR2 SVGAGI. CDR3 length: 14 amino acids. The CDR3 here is CASSFKLATDTQYF. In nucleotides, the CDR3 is TGTGCCAGCAGTTTCAAGTTAGCCACAGATACGCAGTATTTT.

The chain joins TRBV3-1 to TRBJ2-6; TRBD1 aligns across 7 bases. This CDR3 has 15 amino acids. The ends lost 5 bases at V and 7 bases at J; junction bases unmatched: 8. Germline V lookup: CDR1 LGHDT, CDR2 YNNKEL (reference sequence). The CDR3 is CASSAGQVLANVLTF. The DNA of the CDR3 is TGTGCCAGCAGCGCCGGACAGGTCTTAGCCAACGTCCTGACTTTC.